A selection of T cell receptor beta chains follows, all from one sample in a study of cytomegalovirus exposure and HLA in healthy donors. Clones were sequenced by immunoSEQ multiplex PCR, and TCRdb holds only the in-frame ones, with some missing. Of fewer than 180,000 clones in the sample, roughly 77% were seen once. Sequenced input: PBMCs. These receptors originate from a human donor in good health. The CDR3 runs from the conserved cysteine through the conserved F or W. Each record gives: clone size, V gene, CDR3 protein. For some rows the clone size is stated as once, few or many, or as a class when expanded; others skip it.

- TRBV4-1 CASSQDIGAQNTEAFF
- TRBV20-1 CSATVSETQYF
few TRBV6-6 CASSSPTGKLFF
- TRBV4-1 CASSQVQGASYNEQFF
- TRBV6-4 CASSDSSGDTQYF
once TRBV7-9 CASSFKGAGTEAFF
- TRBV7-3 CASSFMNTEAFF
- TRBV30 CAWSVILEETQYF
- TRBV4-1 CASSQVVGTIFHGYTF
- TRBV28 CASSSPVGGRSYQETQYF
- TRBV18 CASSPLSQGQGYGYTF
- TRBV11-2 CASTGYSNEKLFF
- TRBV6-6 CASSPEGAIFGYPF
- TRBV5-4 CASSRTRTSDSLHNEQFF
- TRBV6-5 CASSGLAGAGELFF
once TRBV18 CASSRDSVLRTGELFF
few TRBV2 CASSARGRGGSSYNEQFF
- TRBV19 CASTIGGRGVEAFF
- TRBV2 CASSARTGTVTGQYF
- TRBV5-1 CASSLDVGNEQFF
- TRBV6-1 CASNDRGPEQPQHF
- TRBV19 CASSIGAGGEPQHF
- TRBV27 CASSFAGIQYF
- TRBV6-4 CASSDSGAQNTEAFF
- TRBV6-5 CASSTGTYEQYF
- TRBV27 CASSRGGTEAFF
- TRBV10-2 CASSVGRGRTFQETQYF
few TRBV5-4 CATGQINMNTEAFF
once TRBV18 CASSPERGQPQHF
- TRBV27 CASSFSGGHNEQFF
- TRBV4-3 CASSQEGPTARDLNYGYTF
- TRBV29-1 CSVVLVAGVPSYEQYF
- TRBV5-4 CASSSGQGWNEQFF
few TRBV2 CASTMQGIGDTEAFF
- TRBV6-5 CASSSTSGATYEQYF
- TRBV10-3 CATGTGVDGYTF
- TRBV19 CASTGTALTEAFF
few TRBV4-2 CASSQDISGRGAETQYF
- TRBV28 CASRGTGTGYEQYF
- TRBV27 CASSVTGTEFYEQYF
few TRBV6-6 CASSTTGDGYSYEQYF
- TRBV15 CATSRDQGWGGGANVLTF
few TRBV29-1 CSVGPVGGDTQYF
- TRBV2 CASRVTGQGNTEAFF
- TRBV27 CASSLYARGTDTQYF
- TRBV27 CASSLFRTGGNSPLHF
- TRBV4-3 CASSQDSRNTEAFF
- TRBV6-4 CASSSGQGLNEQFF
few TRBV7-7 CASSPGLAGSSYNEQFF
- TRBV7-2 CASSPQGLAGGLEQFF